The clone carrying this TCR beta chain was observed a single time. Trimming removed 2 bases at V and 8 bases at J, with 18 bases between. The CDR3 runs 14 residues. Germline CDR1 is SQVTM and CDR2 is ANQGSEA. This sample was taken from a study of ipilimumab plus nivolumab after autologous stem cell transplantation. Sequenced by immunoSEQ multiplex PCR; TCRdb stores in-frame clones only, minus some. Seen here are almost 15,000 clones, roughly 79% observed once, and the top ten hold over 9.5%. Patients received nivolumab 3 mg/kg at weeks 1, 4, 7, 10, then fortnightly to week 26. This sequence was found in a male donor with primary mediastinal lymphoma. This sequence joins TRBV29-1 and TRBJ1-2; D uncertain. Sequencing was performed on PBMCs, taken in a trial of ipilimumab plus nivolumab as post-transplant consolidation. CDR3 coding DNA: TGCAGCGTTGAACGTCAGCCTTATCTGGGGGGCTACACCTTC. Its translation: CSVERQPYLGGYTF.